This T cell receptor (beta chain) was identified in a study of early T cells in non-severe SARS-CoV-2 infection. A single count supports this clonotype. The CDR3 totals 13 residues. CDR1 is SGHDN, CDR2 FVKESK, per germline. V lost 5 bases to trimming and J lost 4 bases, with 11 bases between them. Using its own MiXCR run on the 5' RACE reads, TCRdb lists one record per CDR3 protein. The sample lists under 30,000 distinct CDR3 sequences, roughly 6% occurring once. The origin of this receptor is an adult who was a healthcare worker with PCR-confirmed SARS-CoV-2 infection or an uninfected control (not recorded which). Input material: whole blood. The chain uses TRBV14 and TRBJ2-5; D tentatively fits TRBD1 or TRBD2 (6 bases each). CDR3 bases: TGTGCCAGCAGCTCACAGGGAGGAGAGACCCAGTACTTC. Translated: CASSSQGGETQYF.